The next 6 T cell receptor beta chains were all read from a single sample in a study of response to subunit inactivated influenza vaccine. MiXCR, run by TCRdb on the RT-PCR reads, gives a single entry per CDR3 protein. This table has around 540,000 distinct CDR3 sequences, roughly 10% appearing once. The source was PBMCs from blood, collected on the day of vaccination. The receptors here all came from a man over 45 who received an inactivated influenza vaccine.

This chain connects TRBV24-1 to TRBJ2-1, with D hard to call. CDR3 length equals 14 residues. CDR1 and CDR2 from the germline V gene are KGHDR and SFDVKD. V shed 5 bases and J shed 5 bases, with 12 bases lying between them. CDR3 in amino acids: CATSAPPSNNEQFF. The CDR3 nucleotides are TGTGCCACCAGTGCCCCCCCGAGTAACAATGAGCAGTTCTTC.

The rearrangement joins TRBV29-1 to TRBJ2-1, with D perhaps TRBD1 or TRBD2 (7 bases each). CDR3 length: 14 amino acids. CDR1 is SQVTM, CDR2 ANQGSEA, per germline. V lost 6 bases, J lost 8 bases, and 20 bases lay in between. The CDR3 spells CSVEWQGGDDEQFF. CDR3 nucleotide sequence: TGCAGCGTCGAATGGCAGGGGGGGGACGATGAGCAGTTCTTC.

This clonotype was seen at least ten times. The rearrangement uses TRBV5-6 and TRBJ1-1; weak D call: TRBD1 (6 bases). CDR3 length: 13 residues. Germline CDR1 SGHDT, CDR2 YYEEEE. Deletions cut 4 bases from V and 1 base from J, with 8 bases between. CDR3 sequence (DNA): TGTGCCAGCAGCACAGGGTGGAACACTGAAGCTTTCTTT. It is translated as CASSTGWNTEAFF.

The chain links TRBV29-1 to TRBJ1-1; D remains ambiguous. Germline values: CDR1 SQVTM, CDR2 ANQGSEA. Trimming took 4 bases from V and 4 from J, leaving 10 bases between them. This CDR3 contains 12 residues. The CDR3 loop is CSVAGFSTEAFF. CDR3 nucleotide sequence: TGCAGCGTTGCAGGTTTTTCCACTGAAGCTTTCTTT. Full variable domain (outside the CDR3, taken from reference TRBV29-1 and TRBJ1-1): SAVISQKPSRDICQRGTSLTIQCQVDSQVTMMFWYRQQPGQSLTLIATANQGSEATYESGFVIDKFPISRPNLTFSTLTVSNMSPEDSSIYLCSVAGFSTEAFFGQGTRLTVV.

This clonotype was observed at least ten times. This chain uses TRBV20-1 with TRBJ2-7, with 10 bases fitting TRBD2. V shed 0 bases and J 6 bases; nucleotides not matched to a gene: 5. The length of the CDR3 is 14 residues. Germline values: CDR1 DFQATT, CDR2 SNEGSKA (reference sequence). The CDR3 DNA follows: TGCAGTGCTAGAGACGAGGGGACTAGCGCCGAGCAGTACTTC. Encoded protein: CSARDEGTSAEQYF.

This clonotype was observed a few times. The chain joins TRBV6-2 or TRBV6-3 to TRBJ1-5; 8 bases line up with TRBD1. Germline values: CDR1 MNHEY, CDR2 SVGEGT. The CDR3 length is 15 residues. The trim removed 6 bases at V and 4 bases at J, leaving 8 bases unmatched. The CDR3 spells CASRTGQGRNQPQHF. CDR3 sequence (DNA): TGTGCCAGCAGAACCGGACAGGGTAGGAATCAGCCCCAGCATTTT.